The 8 T cell receptor beta chains below come from one sample, sequenced in a study of shared clonotypes between healthy human individuals. The assay was immunoSEQ multiplex PCR, and TCRdb's table has in-frame clones only and misses some. The data hold about 1 million clones, with about 75% observed a single time. The sample was memory CD4+ T cells sorted from blood. The subset here: CD45RA-negative fraction. Receptors were obtained from a man between 18 and 35 years old in good health.

V is TRBV10-3 and J is TRBJ2-3; D is ambiguous. Germline CDR1 ENHRY, CDR2 SYGVKD. V was clipped by 6 bases and J by 2 bases, with 6 bases between them. This CDR3 comprises 12 residues. The CDR3 DNA reads as TGTGCCATCAGCGCCCCCACAGATACGCAGTATTTT. Its protein product is CAISAPTDTQYF.

The table lists this clone with many counts. In DNA form, the CDR3 reads TGTGCCAGCAGTTACAGGGGGCCAGGGTCACCCCTCCACTTT. Translating gives CASSYRGPGSPLHF. This chain uses TRBV2 with TRBJ1-6, with 9 bases identical to TRBD1. Germline V gives CDR1 SNHLY, CDR2 FYNNEI. Trimming took 5 bases from V and 10 from J; bases not matched to a gene: 6. The CDR3 is 14 residues long.

The V gene is TRBV6-1, the J gene TRBJ2-5, with 12 bases matching TRBD2. Germline CDR1 reads MNHNS; CDR2 reads SASEGT. The V gene end was trimmed by 6 bases and the J gene end by 5 bases; junction bases not matched to a gene: 4. CDR3 length equals 14 residues. CDR3 protein: CASRLAGGMETQYF. The DNA for the CDR3 is TGTGCCAGCAGACTAGCGGGGGGTATGGAGACCCAGTACTTC.

The rearrangement uses TRBV2 and TRBJ2-5; 8 bases are a match to TRBD2. This CDR3 has 15 residues. The germline gives CDR1 SNHLY, CDR2 FYNNEI. The trim removed 5 bases at V and 5 bases at J, leaving 10 bases unmatched. The DNA for the CDR3 is TGTGCCAGCAGTCCCTCCGGTCCGGGGGGGGAGACCCAGTACTTC. Protein product: CASSPSGPGGETQYF.

V is TRBV28 and J is TRBJ1-4, with TRBD1 matching over 8 bases. CDR1 and CDR2 from the germline V gene are MDHEN and SYDVKM. V was clipped by 1 base and J by 6 bases; unmatched bases: 4. The CDR3 consists of 15 residues. The CDR3 bases are TGTGCCAGCAGTTTATTGGACAGGGACTATGAAAAACTGTTTTTT. Translation gives CASSLLDRDYEKLFF.

On this clone: Other DNA sequences from this sample encode an identical CDR3 as well. The J gene is TRBJ2-5, the V gene TRBV20-1; D is unclear. Trimming took off 0 bases at V and 4 bases at J, with 3 bases between the two ends. CDR1 and CDR2 (germline): DFQATT, SNEGSKA (reference sequence). This CDR3 has 11 amino acids. CDR3 amino acids: CSARDGETQYF. In nucleotides, the CDR3 is TGCAGTGCTAGAGATGGAGAGACCCAGTACTTC.

This clone was seen more than once but under ten times. The chain recombines TRBV19 with TRBJ1-2, with 7 bases that match TRBD1. V shed 5 bases and J 7 bases; nucleotides not matched to a gene: 10. The CDR3 covers 14 residues. In germline, CDR1 is LNHDA, CDR2 SQIVND (reference sequence). CDR3 loop: CASSPQTGNSGYTF. CDR3 bases: TGTGCCAGTAGTCCCCAGACAGGGAACAGTGGCTACACCTTC.

The genes are TRBV11-3 and TRBJ2-7; tentatively, D is TRBD1 or TRBD2 (6 bases each). Germline lookup yields CDR1 SGHNT and CDR2 YENEEA. The CDR3 runs to 15 residues. The ends were cut back, 3 bases at V and 7 bases at J, with 19 bases in the middle. CDR3 sequence reads: CASSFGDRGLLEQYF. DNA for the CDR3: TGTGCCAGCAGCTTTGGGGATCGGGGGCTTCTTGAGCAGTACTTC.